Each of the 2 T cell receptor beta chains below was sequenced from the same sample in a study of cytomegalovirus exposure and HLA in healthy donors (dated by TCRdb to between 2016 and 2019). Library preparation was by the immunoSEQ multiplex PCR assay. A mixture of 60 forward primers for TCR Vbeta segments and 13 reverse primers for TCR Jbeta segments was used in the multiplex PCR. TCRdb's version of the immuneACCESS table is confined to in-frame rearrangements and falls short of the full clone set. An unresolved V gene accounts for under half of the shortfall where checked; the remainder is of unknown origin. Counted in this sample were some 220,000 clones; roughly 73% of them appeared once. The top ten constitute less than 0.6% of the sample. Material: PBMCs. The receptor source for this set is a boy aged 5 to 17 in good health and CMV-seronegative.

In DNA form, the CDR3 reads TGTGCCTGGACCCCTTGGGGGGGACAGGGCGCCAATCAGCCCCAGCATTTT. It specifies CAWTPWGGQGANQPQHF. V usage is TRBV30 and J usage is TRBJ1-5, with TRBD1 identical over 9 bases. The V gene's germline CDR1 is GTSNPN and CDR2 SVGIG (reference sequence). After removal of 4 bases from V and 3 bases from J, the junction contained 13 bases not matched to a gene. CDR3 size: 17 residues. The full variable domain, with the rest looked up from reference TRBV30 and TRBJ1-5, is SQTIHQWPATLVQPVGSPLSLECTVEGTSNPNLYWYRQAAGRGLQLLFYSVGIGQISSEVPQNLSASRPQDRQFILSSKKLLLSDSGFYLCAWTPWGGQGANQPQHFGDGTRLSIL.

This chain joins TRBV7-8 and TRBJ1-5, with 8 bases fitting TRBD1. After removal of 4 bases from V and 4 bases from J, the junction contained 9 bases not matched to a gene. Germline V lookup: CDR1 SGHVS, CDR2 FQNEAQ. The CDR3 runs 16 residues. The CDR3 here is CASSSHRGVGNQPQHF. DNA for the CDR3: TGTGCCAGCAGCTCCCACAGGGGGGTGGGGAATCAGCCCCAGCATTTT.